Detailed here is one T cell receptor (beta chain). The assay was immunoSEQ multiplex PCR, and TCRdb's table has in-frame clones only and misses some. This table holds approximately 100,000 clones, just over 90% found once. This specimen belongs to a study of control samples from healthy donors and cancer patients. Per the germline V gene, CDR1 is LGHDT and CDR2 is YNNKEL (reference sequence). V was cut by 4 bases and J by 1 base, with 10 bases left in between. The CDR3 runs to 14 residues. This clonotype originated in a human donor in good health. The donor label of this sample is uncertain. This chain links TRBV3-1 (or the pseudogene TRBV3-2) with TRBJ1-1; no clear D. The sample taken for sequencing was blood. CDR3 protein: CASSPRRGNTEAFF. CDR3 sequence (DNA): TGTGCCAGCAGCCCCCGACGGGGGAACACTGAAGCTTTCTTT.